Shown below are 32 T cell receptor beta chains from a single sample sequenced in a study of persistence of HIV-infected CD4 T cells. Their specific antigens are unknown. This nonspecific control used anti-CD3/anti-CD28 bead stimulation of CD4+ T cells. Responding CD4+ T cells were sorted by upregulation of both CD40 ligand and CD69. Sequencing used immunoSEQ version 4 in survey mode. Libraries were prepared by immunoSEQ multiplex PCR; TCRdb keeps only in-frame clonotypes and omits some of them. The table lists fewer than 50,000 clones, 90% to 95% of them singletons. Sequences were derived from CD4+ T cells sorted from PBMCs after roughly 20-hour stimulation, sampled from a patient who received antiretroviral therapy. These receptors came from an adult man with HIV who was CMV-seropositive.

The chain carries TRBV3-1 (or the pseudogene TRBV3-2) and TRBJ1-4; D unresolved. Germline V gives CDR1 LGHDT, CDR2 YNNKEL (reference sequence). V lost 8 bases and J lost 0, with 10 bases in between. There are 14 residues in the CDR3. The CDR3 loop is CASGLYATNEKLFF. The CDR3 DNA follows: TGTGCCAGCGGCCTATATGCAACTAATGAAAAACTGTTTTTT.

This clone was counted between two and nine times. The CDR3 region has the DNA TGTGCCAGCAGTGAGACGACAGGGGGCCCCTGGAACACTGAAGCTTTCTTT. Translation gives CASSETTGGPWNTEAFF. V and J are TRBV6-4 and TRBJ1-1; 10 bases align to TRBD1. With 3 bases clipped from V and 1 base from J, the junction kept 8 bases outside the gene matches. The germline gives CDR1 MRHNA, CDR2 SNTAGT. The CDR3 consists of 17 residues.

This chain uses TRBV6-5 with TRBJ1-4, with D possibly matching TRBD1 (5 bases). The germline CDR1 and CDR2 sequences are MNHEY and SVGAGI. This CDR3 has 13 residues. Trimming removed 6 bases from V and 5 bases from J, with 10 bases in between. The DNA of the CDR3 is TGTGCCAGCAGGCAGACAGTCAATGAAAAACTGTTTTTT. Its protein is CASRQTVNEKLFF.

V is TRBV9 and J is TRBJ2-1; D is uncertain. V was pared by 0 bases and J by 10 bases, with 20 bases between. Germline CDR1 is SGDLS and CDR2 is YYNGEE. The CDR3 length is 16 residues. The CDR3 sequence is CASSVDRWQRNGEQFF. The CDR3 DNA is TGTGCCAGCAGCGTAGACCGGTGGCAGAGAAACGGAGAGCAGTTCTTC.

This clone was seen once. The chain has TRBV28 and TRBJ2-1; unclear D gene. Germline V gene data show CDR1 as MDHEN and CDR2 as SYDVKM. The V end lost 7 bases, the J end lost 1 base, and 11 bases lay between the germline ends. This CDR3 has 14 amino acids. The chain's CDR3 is CASNDPLSYNEQFF. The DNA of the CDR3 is TGTGCCAGCAACGATCCCCTGTCCTACAATGAGCAGTTCTTC.

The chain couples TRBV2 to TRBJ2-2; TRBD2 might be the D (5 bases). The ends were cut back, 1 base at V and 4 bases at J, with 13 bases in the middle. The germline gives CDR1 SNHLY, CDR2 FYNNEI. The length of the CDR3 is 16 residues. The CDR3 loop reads CASSEVTFRGTGELFF. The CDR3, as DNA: TGTGCCAGCAGTGAAGTGACGTTTCGGGGCACCGGGGAGCTGTTTTTT. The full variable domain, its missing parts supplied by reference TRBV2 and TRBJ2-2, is EPEVTQTPSHQVTQMGQEVILRCVPISNHLYFYWYRQILGQKVEFLVSFYNNEISEKSEIFDDQFSVERPDGSNFTLKIRSTKLEDSAMYFCASSEVTFRGTGELFFGEGSRLTVL.

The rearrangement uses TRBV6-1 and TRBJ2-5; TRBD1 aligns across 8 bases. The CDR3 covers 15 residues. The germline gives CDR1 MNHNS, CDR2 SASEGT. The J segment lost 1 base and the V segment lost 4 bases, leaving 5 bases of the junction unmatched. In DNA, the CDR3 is TGTGCCAGCAGTGTCACTGGACAGGGCCAAGAGACCCAGTACTTC. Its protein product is CASSVTGQGQETQYF.

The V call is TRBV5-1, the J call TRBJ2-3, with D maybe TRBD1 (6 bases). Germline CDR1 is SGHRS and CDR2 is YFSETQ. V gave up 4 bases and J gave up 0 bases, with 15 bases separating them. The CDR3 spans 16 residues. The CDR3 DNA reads TGCGCCAGCAGCACAGGGACCAGTCTGAGCACAGATACGCAGTATTTT. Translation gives CASSTGTSLSTDTQYF.

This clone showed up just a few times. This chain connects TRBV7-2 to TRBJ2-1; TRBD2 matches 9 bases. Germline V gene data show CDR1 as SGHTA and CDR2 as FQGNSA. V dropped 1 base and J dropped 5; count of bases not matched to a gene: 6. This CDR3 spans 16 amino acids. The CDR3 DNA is TGTGCCAGCAGCTTAGTGAGACTAGCGGTGAACAATGAGCAGTTCTTC. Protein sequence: CASSLVRLAVNNEQFF.

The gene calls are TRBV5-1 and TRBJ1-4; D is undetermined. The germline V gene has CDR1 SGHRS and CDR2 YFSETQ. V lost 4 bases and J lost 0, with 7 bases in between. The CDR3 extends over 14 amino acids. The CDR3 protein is CASSLEPTNEKLFF. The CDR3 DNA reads TGCGCCAGCAGCCTCGAGCCAACTAATGAAAAACTGTTTTTT.

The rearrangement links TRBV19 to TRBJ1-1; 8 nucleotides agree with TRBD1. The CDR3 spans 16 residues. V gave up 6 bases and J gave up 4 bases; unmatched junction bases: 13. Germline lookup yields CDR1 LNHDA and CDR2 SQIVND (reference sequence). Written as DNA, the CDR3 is TGTGCCAGTAGCGATCCTAGACAGGGGCCGGGCACTGAAGCTTTCTTT. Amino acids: CASSDPRQGPGTEAFF.

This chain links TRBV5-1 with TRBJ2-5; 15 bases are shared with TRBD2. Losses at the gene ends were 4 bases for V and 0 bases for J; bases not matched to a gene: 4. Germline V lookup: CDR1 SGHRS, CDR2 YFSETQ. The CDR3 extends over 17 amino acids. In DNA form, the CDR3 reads TGCGCCAGCAGCCGTGGGACTAGCGGGGGGTACCAAGAGACCCAGTACTTC. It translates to CASSRGTSGGYQETQYF.

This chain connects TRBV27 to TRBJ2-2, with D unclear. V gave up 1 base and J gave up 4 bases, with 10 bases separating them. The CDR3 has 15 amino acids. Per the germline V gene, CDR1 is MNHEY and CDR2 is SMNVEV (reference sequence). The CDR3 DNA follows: TGTGCCAGCAGTTTATTGGGGTCGGGCACCGGGGAGCTGTTTTTT. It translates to CASSLLGSGTGELFF.

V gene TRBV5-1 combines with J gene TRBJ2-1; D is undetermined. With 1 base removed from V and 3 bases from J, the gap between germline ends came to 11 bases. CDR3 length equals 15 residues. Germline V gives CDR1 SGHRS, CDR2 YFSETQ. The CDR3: CASSLIALLYNEQFF. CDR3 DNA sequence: TGCGCCAGCAGCTTGATTGCCCTCCTCTACAATGAGCAGTTCTTC.

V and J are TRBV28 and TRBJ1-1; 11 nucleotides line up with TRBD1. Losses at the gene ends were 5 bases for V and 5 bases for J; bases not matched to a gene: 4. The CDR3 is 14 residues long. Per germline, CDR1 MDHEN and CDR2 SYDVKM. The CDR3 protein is CASSRDRGRTEAFF. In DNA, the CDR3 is TGTGCCAGCAGTCGGGACAGGGGGAGGACTGAAGCTTTCTTT. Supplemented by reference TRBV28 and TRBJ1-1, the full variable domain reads DVKVTQSSRYLVKRTGEKVFLECVQDMDHENMFWYRQDPGLGLRLIYFSYDVKMKEKGDIPEGYSVSREKKERFSLILESASTNQTSMYLCASSRDRGRTEAFFGQGTRLTVV.

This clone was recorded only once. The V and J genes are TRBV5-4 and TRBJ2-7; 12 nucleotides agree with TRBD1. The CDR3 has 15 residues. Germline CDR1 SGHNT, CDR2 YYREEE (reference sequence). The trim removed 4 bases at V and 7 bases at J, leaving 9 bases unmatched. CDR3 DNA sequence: TGTGCCAGCAGCCGGCCGGGACAGGGGGCGAAAGAGCAGTACTTC. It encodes CASSRPGQGAKEQYF.

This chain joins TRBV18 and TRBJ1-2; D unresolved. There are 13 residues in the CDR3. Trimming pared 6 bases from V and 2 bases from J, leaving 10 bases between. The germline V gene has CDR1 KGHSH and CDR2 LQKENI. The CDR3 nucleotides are TGTGCCAGCTCTCCGGACGGAAACTATGGCTACACCTTC. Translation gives CASSPDGNYGYTF. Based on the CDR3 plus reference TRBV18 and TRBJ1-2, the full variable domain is NAGVMQNPRHLVRRRGQEARLRCSPMKGHSHVYWYRQLPEEGLKFMVYLQKENIIDESGMPKERFSAEFPKEGPSILRIQQVVRGDSAAYFCASSPDGNYGYTFGSGTRLTVV.

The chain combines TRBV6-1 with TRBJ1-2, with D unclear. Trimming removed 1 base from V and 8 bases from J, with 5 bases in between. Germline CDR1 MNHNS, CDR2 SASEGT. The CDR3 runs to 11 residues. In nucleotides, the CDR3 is TGTGCCAGCAGTGAAGTGGGCGGCTACACCTTC. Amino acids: CASSEVGGYTF.

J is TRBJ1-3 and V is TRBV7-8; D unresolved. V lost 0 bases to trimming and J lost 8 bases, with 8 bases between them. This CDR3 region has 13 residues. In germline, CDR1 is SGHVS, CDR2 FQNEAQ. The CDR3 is CASSLAGMDTIYF. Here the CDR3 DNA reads TGTGCCAGCAGCTTAGCAGGGATGGACACCATATATTTT. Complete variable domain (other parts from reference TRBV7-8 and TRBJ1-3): GAGVSQSPRYKVAKRGQDVALRCDPISGHVSLFWYQQALGQGPEFLTYFQNEAQLDKSGLPSDRFFAERPEGSVSTLKIQRTQQEDSAVYLCASSLAGMDTIYFGEGSWLTVV.

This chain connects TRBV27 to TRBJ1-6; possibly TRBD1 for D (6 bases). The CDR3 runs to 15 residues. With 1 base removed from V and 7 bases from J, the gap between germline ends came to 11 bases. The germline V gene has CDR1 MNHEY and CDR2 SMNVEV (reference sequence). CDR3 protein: CASSLFRGYNSPLHF. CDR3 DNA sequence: TGTGCCAGCAGTTTATTCAGGGGTTACAATTCACCCCTCCACTTT.

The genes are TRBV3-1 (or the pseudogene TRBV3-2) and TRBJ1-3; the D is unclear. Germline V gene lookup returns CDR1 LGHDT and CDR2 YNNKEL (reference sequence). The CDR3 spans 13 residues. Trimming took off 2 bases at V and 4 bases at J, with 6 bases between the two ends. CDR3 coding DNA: TGTGCCAGCAGCCAAAGTCTGGGAAACACCATATATTTT. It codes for CASSQSLGNTIYF.

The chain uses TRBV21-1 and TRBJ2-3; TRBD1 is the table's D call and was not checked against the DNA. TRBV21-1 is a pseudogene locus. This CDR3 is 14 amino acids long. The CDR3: CASSKVPDRRIEYF. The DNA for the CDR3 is TGTGCCAGCAGCAAAGTCCCGGACAGAAGGATAGAGTATTTT.

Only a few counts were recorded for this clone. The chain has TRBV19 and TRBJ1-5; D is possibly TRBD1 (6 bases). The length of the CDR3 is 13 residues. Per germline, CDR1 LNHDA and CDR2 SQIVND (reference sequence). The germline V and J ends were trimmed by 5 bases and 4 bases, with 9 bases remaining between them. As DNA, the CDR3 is TGTGCCAGTAGTCCCGACAGGAATCAGCCCCAGCATTTT. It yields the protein CASSPDRNQPQHF.

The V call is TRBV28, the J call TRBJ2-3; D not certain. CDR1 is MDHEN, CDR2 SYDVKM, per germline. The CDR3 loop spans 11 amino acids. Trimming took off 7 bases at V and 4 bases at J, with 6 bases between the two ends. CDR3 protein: CASTRADTQYF. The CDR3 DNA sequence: TGTGCCAGCACTAGAGCAGATACGCAGTATTTT.

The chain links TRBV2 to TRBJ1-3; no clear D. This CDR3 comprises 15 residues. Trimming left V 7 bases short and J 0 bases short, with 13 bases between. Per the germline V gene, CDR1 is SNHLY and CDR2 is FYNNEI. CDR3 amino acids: CASTEGPISGNTIYF. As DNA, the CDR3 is TGTGCCAGCACCGAGGGCCCGATCTCTGGAAACACCATATATTTT.

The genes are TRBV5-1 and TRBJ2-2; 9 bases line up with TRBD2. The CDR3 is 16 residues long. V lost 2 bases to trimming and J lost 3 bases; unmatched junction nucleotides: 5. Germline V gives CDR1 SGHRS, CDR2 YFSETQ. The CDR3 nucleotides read TGCGCCAGCAGCTTAGCGGGGGGCGGCGACACCGGGGAGCTGTTTTTT. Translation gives CASSLAGGGDTGELFF.

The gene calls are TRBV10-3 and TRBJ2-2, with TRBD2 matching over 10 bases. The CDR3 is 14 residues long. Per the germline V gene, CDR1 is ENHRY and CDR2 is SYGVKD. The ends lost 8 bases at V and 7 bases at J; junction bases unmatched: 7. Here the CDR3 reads CAIERTSGGGELFF. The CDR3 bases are TGTGCCATCGAAAGGACTAGCGGCGGCGGGGAGCTGTTTTTT.

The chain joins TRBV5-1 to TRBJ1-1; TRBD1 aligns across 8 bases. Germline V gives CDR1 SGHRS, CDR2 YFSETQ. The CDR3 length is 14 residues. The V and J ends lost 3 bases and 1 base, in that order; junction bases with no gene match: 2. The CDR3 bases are TGCGCCAGCAGCTGGGGGACAGGGAACACTGAAGCTTTCTTT. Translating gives CASSWGTGNTEAFF.

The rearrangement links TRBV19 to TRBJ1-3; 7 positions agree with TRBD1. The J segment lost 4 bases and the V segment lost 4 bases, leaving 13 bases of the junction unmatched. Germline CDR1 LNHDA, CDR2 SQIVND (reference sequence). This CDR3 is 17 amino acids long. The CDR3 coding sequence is TGTGCCAGTAGTACAGATCCTCGGACAGGAGGAGGAAACACCATATATTTT. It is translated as CASSTDPRTGGGNTIYF.

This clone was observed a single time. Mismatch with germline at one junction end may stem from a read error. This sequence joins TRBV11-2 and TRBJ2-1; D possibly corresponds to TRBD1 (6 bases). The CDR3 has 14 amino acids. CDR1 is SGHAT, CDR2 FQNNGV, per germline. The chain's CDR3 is CASSVEPQGNEQFF. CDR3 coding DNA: TGTGCCAGCAGCGTAGAACCACAGGGCAATGAGCAGTTCTTC. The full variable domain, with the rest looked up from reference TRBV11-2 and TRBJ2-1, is EAGVAQSPRYKIIEKRQSVAFWCNPISGHATLYWYQQILGQGPKLLIQFQNNGVVDDSQLPKDRFSAERLKGVDSTLKIQPAKLEDSAVYLCASSVEPQGNEQFFGPGTRLTVL.

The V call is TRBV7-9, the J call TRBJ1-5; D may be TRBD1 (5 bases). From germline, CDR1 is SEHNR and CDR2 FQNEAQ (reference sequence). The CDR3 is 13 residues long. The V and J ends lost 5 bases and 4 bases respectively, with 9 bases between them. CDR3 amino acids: CASSGTQNQPQHF. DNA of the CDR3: TGTGCCAGCAGCGGGACCCAGAATCAGCCCCAGCATTTT.

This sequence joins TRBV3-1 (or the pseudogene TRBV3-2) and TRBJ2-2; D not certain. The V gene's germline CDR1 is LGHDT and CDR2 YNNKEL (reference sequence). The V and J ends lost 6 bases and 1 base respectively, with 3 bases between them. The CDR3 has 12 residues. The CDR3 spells CASSMNTGELFF. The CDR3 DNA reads TGTGCCAGCAGTATGAACACCGGGGAGCTGTTTTTT.